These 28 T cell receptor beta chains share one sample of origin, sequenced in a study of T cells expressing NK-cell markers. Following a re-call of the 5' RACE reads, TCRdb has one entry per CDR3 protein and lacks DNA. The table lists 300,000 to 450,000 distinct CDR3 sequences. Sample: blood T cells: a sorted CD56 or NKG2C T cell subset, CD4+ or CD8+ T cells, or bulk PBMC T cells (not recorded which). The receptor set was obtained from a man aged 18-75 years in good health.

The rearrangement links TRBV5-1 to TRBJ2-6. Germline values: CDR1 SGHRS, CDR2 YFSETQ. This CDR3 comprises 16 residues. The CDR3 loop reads CASSGRWDSGANVLTF.

CDR3 sequence reads: CSAPSIGSRLSGDTQYF. The chain couples TRBV20-1 to TRBJ2-3; TCRdb names TRBD1, which stays unverified in the absence of DNA. CDR1 and CDR2 (germline): DFQATT, SNEGSKA (reference sequence). This CDR3 has 17 amino acids.

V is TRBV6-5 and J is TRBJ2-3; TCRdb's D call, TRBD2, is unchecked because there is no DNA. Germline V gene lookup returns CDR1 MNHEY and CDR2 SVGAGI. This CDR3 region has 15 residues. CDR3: CASSSLAGGEDTQYF.

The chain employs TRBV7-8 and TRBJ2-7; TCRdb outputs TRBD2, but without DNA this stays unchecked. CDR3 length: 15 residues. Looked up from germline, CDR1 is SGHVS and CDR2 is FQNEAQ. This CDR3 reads CASSSEWEGSYEQYF.

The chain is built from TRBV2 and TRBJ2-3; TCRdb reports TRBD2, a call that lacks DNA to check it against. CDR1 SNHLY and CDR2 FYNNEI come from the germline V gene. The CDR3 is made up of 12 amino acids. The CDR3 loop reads CASSDTAGTQYF.

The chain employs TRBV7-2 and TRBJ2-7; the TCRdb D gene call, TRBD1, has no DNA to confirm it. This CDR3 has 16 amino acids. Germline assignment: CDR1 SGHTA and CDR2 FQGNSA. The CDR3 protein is CASSAMGRADSYEQYF.

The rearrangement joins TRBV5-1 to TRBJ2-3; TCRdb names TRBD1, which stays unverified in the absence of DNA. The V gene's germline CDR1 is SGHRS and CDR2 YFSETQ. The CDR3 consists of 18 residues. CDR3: CASSLAVMGGRGTDTQYF.

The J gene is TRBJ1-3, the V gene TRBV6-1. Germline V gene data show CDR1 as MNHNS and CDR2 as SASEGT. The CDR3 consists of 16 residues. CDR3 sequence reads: CASSRQAGSSGNTIYF.

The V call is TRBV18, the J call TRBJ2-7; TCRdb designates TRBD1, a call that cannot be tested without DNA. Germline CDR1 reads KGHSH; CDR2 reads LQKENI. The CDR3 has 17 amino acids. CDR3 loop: CASSALPPGQLDYEQYF.

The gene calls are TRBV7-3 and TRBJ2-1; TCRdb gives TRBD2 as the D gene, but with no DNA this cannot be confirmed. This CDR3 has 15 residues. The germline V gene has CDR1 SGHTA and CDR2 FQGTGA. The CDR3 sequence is CASSLGLAGGHEQFF.

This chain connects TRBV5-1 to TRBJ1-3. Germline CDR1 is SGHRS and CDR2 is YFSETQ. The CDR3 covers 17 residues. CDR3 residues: CASSLGLRFLSGNTIYF.

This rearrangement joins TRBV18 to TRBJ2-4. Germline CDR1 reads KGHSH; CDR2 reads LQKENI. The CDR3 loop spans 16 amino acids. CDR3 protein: CASSPPSGVAKNIQYF.

The CDR3 spells CASSERQGEKLFF. The chain has TRBV12-3 or TRBV12-4 and TRBJ1-4; TCRdb names TRBD1, which stays unverified in the absence of DNA. CDR3 length: 13 residues.

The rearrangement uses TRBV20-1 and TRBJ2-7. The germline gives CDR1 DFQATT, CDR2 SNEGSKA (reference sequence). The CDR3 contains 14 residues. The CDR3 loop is CSALKPVSSYEQYF.

This CDR3 reads CASSHGHTEAFF. The rearrangement links TRBV11-3 to TRBJ1-1. The CDR3 contains 12 residues. Germline V gives CDR1 SGHNT, CDR2 YENEEA.

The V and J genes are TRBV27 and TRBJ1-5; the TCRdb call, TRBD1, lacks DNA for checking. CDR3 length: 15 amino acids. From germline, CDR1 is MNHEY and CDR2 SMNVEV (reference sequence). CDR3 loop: CASKNGDRENQPQHF.

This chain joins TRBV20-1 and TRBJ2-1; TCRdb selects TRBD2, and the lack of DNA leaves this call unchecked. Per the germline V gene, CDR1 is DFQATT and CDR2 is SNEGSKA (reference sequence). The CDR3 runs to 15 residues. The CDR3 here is CSAPSPASGYNEQFF.

The chain's CDR3 is CASSPPEGAYRDEQFF. This chain joins TRBV18 and TRBJ2-1; TCRdb names TRBD2, which stays unverified in the absence of DNA. Germline CDR1 is KGHSH and CDR2 is LQKENI. The CDR3 contains 16 residues.

This CDR3 reads CASSLAGTPLAKNIQYF. The V gene is TRBV7-9, the J gene TRBJ2-4; TCRdb outputs TRBD1, but without DNA this stays unchecked. Germline V CDR1 and CDR2: SEHNR, FQNEAQ (reference sequence). The CDR3 runs 17 residues.

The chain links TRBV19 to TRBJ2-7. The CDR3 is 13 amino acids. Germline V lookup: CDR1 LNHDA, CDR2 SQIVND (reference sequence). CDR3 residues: CASRAVGTYEQYF.

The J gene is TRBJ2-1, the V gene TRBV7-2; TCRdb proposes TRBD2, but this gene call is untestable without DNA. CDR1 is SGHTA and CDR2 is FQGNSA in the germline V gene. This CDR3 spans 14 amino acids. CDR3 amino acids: CASSDPPLAGEQFF.

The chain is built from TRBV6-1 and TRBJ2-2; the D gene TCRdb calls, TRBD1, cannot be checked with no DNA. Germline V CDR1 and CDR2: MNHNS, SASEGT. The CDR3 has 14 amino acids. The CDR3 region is CASRGDTYTGELFF.

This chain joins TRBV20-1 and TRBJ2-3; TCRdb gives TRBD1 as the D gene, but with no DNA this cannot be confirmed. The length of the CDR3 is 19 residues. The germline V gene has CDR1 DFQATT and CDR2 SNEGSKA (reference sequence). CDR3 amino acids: CSARDLLASATGNTDTQYF.

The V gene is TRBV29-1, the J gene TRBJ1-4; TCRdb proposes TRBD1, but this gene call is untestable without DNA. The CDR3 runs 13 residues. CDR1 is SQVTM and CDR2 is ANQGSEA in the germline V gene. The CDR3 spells CSANAGQGGKLFF.

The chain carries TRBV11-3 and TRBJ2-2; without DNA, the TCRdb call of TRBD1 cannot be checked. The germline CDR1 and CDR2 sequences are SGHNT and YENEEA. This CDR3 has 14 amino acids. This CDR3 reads CASSPRQYTGELFF.

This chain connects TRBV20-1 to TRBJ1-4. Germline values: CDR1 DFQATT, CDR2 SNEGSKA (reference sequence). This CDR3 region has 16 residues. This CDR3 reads CSATPSDRRVNEKLFF.

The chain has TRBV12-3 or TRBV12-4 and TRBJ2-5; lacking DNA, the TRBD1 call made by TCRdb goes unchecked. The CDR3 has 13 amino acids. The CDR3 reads CASRLAGAETQYF.

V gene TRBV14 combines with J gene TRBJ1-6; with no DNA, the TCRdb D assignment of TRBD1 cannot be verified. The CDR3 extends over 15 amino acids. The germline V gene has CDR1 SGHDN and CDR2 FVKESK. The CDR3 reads CASSLLTGGNSPLHF.